The subject of this entry is one T cell receptor beta chain. The data were obtained in a study of blood T cell repertoires in COVID-19. Study overall: Sites in the United States, Italy and Spain provided acute and convalescent COVID-19 samples. The analysed material was cDNA or gDNA that came from T cells, B-cell-depleted T cells, or PBMCs.

Trimming removed 9 bases from V and 5 bases from J; junction bases left unmatched: 13. From germline, CDR1 is MDHEN and CDR2 SYDVKM. The CDR3 totals 15 residues. Original processing methods: Quantification of nucleated cells was approximated via reference gene primer amplification. Some clones are missing from TCRdb's copy, which holds only in-frame ones; the method was immunoSEQ multiplex PCR. V and J calls and clone size are given by that table; D and trimming were obtained from the DNA. The table lists roughly 50,000 clones, over 80% of them singletons. This chain uses TRBV28 with TRBJ1-5; 7 bases agree with TRBD1. Sequencing was carried out using peripheral blood. The sequence was collected from a woman aged 55-69 years with active or convalescent COVID-19. The CDR3 DNA reads as TGTGCCAGTACCGAGACACCAGGGGGTGATCAGCCCCAGCATTTT. It specifies CASTETPGGDQPQHF.